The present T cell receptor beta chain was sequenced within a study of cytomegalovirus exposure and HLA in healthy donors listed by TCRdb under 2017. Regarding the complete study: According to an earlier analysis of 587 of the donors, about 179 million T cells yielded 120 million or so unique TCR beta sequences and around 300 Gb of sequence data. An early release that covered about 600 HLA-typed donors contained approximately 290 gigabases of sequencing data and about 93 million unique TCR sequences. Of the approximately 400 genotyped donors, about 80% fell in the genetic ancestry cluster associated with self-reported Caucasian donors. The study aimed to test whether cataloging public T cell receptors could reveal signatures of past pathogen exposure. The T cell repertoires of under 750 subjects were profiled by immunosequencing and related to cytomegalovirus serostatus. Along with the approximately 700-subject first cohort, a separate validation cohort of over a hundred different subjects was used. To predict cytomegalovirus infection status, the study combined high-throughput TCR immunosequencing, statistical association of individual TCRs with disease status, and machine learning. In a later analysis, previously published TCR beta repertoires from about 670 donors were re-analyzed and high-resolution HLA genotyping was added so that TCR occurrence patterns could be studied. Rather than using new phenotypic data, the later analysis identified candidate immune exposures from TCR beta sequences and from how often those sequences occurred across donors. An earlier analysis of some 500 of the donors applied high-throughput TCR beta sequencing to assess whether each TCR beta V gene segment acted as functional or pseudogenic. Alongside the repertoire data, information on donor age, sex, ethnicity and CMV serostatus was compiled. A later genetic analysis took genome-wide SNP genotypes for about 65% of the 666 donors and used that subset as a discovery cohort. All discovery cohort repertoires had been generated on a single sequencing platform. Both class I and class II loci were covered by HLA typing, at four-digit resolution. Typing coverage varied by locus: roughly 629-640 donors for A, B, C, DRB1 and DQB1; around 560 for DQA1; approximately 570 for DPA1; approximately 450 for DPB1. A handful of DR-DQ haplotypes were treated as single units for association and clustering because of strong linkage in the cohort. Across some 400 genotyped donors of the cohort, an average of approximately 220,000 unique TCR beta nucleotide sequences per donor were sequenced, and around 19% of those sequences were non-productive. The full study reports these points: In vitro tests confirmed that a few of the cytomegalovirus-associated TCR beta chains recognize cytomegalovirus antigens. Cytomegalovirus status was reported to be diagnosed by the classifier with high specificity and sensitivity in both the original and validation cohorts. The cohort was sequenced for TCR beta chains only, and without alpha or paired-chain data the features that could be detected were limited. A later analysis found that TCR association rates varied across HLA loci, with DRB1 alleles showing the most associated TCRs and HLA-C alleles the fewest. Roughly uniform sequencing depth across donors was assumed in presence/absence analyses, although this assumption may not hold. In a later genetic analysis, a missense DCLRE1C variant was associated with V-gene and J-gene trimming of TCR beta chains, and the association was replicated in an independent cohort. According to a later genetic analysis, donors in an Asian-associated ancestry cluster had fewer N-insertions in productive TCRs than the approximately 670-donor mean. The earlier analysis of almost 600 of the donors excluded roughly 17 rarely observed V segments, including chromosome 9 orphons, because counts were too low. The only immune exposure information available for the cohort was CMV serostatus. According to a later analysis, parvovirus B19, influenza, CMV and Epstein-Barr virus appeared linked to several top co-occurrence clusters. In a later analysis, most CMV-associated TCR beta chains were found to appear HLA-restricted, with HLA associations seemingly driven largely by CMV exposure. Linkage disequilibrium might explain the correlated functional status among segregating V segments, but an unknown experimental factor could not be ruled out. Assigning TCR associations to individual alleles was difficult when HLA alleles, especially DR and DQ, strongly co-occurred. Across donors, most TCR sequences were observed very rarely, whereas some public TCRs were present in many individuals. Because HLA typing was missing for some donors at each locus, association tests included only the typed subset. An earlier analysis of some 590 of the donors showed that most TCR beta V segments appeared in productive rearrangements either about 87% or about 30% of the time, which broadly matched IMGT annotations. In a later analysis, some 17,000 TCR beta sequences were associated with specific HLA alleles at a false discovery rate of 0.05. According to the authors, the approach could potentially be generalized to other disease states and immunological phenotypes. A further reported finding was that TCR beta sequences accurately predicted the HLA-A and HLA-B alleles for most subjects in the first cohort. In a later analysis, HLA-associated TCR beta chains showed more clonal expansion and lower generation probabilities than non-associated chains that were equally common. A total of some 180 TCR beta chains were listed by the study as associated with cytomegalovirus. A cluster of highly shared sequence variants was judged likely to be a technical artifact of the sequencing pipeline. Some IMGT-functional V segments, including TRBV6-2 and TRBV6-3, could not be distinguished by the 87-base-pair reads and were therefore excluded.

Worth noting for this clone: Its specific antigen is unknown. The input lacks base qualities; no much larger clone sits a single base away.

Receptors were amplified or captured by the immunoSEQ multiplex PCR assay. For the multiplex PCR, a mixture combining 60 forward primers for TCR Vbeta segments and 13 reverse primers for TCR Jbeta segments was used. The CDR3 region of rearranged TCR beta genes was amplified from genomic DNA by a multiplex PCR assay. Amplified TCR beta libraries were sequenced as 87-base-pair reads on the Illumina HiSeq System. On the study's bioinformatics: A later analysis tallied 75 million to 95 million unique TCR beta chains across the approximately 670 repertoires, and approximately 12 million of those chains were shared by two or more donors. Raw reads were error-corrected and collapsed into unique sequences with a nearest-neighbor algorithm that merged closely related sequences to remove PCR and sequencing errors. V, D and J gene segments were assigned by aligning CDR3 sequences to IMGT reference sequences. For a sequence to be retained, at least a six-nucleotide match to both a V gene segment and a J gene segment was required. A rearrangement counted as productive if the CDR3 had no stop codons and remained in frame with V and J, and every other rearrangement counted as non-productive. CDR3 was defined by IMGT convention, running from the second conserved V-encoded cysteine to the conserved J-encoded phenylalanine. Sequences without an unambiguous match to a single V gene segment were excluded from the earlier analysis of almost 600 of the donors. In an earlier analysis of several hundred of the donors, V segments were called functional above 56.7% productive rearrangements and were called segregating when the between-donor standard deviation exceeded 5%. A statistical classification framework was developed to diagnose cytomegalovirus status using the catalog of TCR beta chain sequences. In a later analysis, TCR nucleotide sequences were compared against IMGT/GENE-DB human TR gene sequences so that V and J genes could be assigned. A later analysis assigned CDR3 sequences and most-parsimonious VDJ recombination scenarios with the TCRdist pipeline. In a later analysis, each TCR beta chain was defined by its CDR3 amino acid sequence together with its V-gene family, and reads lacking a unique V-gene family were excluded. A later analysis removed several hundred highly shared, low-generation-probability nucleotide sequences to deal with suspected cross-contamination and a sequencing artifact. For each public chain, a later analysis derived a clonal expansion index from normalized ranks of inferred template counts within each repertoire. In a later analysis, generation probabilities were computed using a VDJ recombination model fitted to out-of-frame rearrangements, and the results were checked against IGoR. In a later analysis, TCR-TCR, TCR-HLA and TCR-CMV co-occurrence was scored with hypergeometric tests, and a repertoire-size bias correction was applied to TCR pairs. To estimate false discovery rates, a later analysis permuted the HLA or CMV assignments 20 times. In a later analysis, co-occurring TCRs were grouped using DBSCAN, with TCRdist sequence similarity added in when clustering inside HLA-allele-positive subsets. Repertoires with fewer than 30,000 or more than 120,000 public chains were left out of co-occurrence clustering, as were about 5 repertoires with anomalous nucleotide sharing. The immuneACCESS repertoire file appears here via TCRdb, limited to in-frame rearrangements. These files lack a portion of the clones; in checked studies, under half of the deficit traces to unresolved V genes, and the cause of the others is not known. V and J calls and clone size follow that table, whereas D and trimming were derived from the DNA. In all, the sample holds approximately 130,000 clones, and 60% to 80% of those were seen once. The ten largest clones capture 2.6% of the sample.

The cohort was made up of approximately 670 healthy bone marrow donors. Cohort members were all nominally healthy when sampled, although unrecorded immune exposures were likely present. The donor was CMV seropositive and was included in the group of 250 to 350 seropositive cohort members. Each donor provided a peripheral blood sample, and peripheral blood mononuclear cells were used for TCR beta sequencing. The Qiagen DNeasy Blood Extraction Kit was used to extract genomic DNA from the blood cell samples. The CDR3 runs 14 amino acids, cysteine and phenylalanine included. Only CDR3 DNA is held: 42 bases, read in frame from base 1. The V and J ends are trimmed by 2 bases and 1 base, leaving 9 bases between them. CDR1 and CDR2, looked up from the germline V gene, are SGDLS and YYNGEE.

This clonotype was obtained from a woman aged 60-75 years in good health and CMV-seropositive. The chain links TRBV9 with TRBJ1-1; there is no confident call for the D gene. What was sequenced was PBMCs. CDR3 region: CASSVGITNTEAFF. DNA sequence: TGTGCCAGCAGCGTGGGCATAACGAACACTGAAGCTTTCTTT.